The 2 T cell receptor beta chains reported below all come from one sample, sequenced in a study of shared clonotypes between healthy human individuals. Clones were read by immunoSEQ multiplex PCR, and TCRdb kept only the in-frame ones, dropping some. This repertoire shows roughly 1 million clones, about 70% found once; its top ten account for over 1.3%. Sequenced sample: memory CD4+ T cells sorted from blood. Regarding subset: CD45RA-negative fraction. The origin of the receptors is a man younger than 35 in good health.

This chain uses TRBV10-3 with TRBJ1-5; D unresolved. The CDR3 has 15 amino acids. V was cut by 0 bases and J by 4 bases, with 10 bases left in between. The germline CDR1 and CDR2 sequences are ENHRY and SYGVKD. CDR3 protein: CAISESFTTNQPQHF. DNA for the CDR3: TGTGCCATCAGTGAGTCCTTCACTACAAATCAGCCCCAGCATTTT.

V usage is TRBV25-1 and J usage is TRBJ2-3; weak D call: TRBD2 (5 bases). The ends were cut back, 1 base at V and 7 bases at J, with 12 bases in the middle. This CDR3 comprises 14 residues. Per germline, CDR1 MGHDK and CDR2 SYGVNS. CDR3 nucleotides: TGTGCCAGCAGTGAATTCGGGGAAGGGAATACGCAGTATTTT. This encodes CASSEFGEGNTQYF.